Listed below are T cell receptor beta chains from one sample, sequenced in a study of post-analysis software for immune sequencing data. TCRdb re-derived calls from the PCR reads in MiXCR, one entry per CDR3 protein. This table holds roughly 800,000 distinct CDR3 sequences, 46% found once. The sequencing input was blood. All receptors derive from a girl aged 5 to 17 with multiple sclerosis. The CDR3 runs from the conserved cysteine through the conserved F or W. A D gene is named only where the DNA matches it firmly. Expanded clones get a size class; other rows say once, few or many, or leave the size out.

J gene | V gene | clone size | D gene | CDR3 protein | CDR3 DNA
TRBJ2-1 | TRBV5-1 | . | TRBD2 | CASSRTGTSGGPPHNEQFF | TGCGCCAGCAGCCGGACCGGGACTAGCGGGGGGCCGCCTCACAATGAGCAGTTCTTC
TRBJ2-5 | TRBV7-7 | few | . | CASSLSQGGLFQETQYF | TGTGCTAGCAGCTTATCCCAGGGGGGTTTGTTCCAAGAGACCCAGTACTTC
TRBJ2-7 | TRBV3-1 | few | TRBD2 | CASQRASGYLVAQYF | TGTGCCAGCCAACGGGCTAGCGGCTATCTGGTAGCCCAGTACTTC
TRBJ2-5 | TRBV29-1 | . | TRBD2 | CSAAEREGLWETQYF | TGCAGCGCCGCGGAGCGGGAGGGCCTCTGGGAGACCCAGTACTTC
TRBJ1-2 | TRBV20-1 | few | . | CSASQDTANYGYTF | TGCAGTGCTAGTCAGGACACTGCTAACTATGGCTACACCTTC
TRBJ1-5 | TRBV20-1 | . | TRBD1 | CSARARGNQPQHF | TGCAGTGCCAGAGCCAGGGGGAATCAGCCCCAGCATTTT
TRBJ2-7 | TRBV6-6 | few | TRBD1 | CASSYLPRDRGHEQYF | TGTGCCAGCAGTTACTTGCCCCGGGACAGGGGCCACGAGCAGTACTTC
TRBJ1-2 | TRBV20-1 | . | . | CSAPLEGQLGGYTF | TGCAGTGCTCCCCTCGAGGGGCAACTGGGTGGCTACACCTTC
TRBJ2-5 | TRBV7-9 | . | . | CAGSLVYKETQYF | TGTGCCGGCAGCTTAGTGTATAAAGAGACCCAGTACTTC
TRBJ2-4 | TRBV12-3/TRBV12-4 | . | . | CASSLMAGLNIQYF | TGTGCCAGCAGTTTAATGGCTGGGTTAAACATTCAGTACTTC
TRBJ1-2 | TRBV29-1 | . | . | CSVEVGRRNYGYTF | TGCAGCGTTGAAGTAGGAAGACGGAACTATGGCTACACCTTC
TRBJ2-1 | TRBV7-9 | . | TRBD2 | CASSLQLAGAQFF | TGTGCCAGCAGCTTGCAACTAGCGGGAGCCCAGTTCTTC
TRBJ1-1 | TRBV29-1 | . | . | CSALWRNTEAFF | TGCAGCGCCCTATGGCGGAACACTGAAGCTTTCTTT
TRBJ2-1 | TRBV20-1 | . | TRBD2 | CSAPSTGTSPNEQFF | TGCAGTGCTCCCTCCACCGGGACTAGCCCTAATGAGCAGTTCTTC
TRBJ2-1 | TRBV7-2 | many | . | CASSPRYNEQFF | TGTGCCAGCAGTCCTAGGTACAATGAGCAGTTCTTC
TRBJ2-1 | TRBV20-1 | . | . | CSASLTIRRDNEQFF | TGCAGTGCTTCCCTGACTATCCGGAGGGACAATGAGCAGTTCTTC
TRBJ2-5 | TRBV20-1 | . | . | CSARVGSAETQYF | TGCAGTGCTAGAGTAGGTTCGGCGGAGACCCAGTACTTC
TRBJ2-5 | TRBV20-1 | . | . | CSASGQRETQYF | TGCAGTGCTTCGGGACAACGAGAGACCCAGTACTTC
TRBJ2-2 | TRBV7-3 | . | TRBD2 | CASSLGSGSTGELFF | TGTGCCAGCAGCTTAGGTAGCGGGAGCACCGGGGAGCTGTTTTTT
TRBJ1-2 | TRBV29-1 | . | . | CSAQQGGYGYTF | TGCAGCGCCCAACAGGGCGGCTATGGCTACACCTTC
TRBJ1-5 | TRBV5-5 | . | . | CASNLQGFQPQHF | TGTGCCAGCAACTTACAGGGTTTTCAGCCCCAGCATTTT
TRBJ2-2 | TRBV4-2 | . | . | CASSHKPGAGELFF | TGTGCCAGCAGTCACAAACCCGGGGCCGGGGAGCTGTTTTTT
TRBJ1-2 | TRBV12-3/TRBV12-4 | . | TRBD1 | CASSLRTGGLGNYGYTF | TGTGCCAGCAGTTTAAGGACAGGGGGGCTAGGGAACTATGGCTACACCTTC
TRBJ1-6 | TRBV29-1 | once | TRBD1 | CSVRTGMGSPLHF | TGCAGCGTACGGACAGGGATGGGTTCACCCCTCCACTTT
TRBJ2-7 | TRBV6-1 | . | . | CAGSRIMGDHYEQYF | TGTGCCGGCAGTCGAATAATGGGGGACCACTACGAGCAGTACTTC
TRBJ2-4 | TRBV3-1 | few | . | CASSRRNIQYF | TGTGCCAGCAGCCGTCGAAACATTCAGTACTTC
TRBJ2-6 | TRBV3-1 | . | TRBD1 | CASRAWDRDSGANVLTF | TGTGCCAGCAGGGCTTGGGACAGGGATTCCGGGGCCAACGTCCTGACTTTC
TRBJ2-1 | TRBV11-3 | . | . | CASSLDPLEDEQFF | TGTGCCAGCAGCTTAGACCCACTAGAGGATGAGCAGTTCTTC
TRBJ2-7 | TRBV24-1 | . | TRBD2 | CATSDSGLAGGELEQYF | TGTGCCACCAGTGATTCGGGACTAGCGGGAGGGGAGCTCGAGCAGTACTTC
TRBJ2-7 | TRBV6-2/TRBV6-3 | few | TRBD2 | CASSPVGGPNEQYF | TGTGCCAGCAGTCCTGTGGGAGGGCCGAACGAGCAGTACTTC
TRBJ2-7 | TRBV20-1 | . | . | CSARQGTTYEQYF | TGCAGTGCTAGACAGGGGACCACCTACGAGCAGTACTTC
TRBJ2-3 | TRBV6-5 | few | . | CASSKRGHSTDTQYF | TGTGCCAGCAGTAAGCGGGGACACAGCACAGATACGCAGTATTTT
TRBJ2-5 | TRBV29-1 | few | . | CSVPRLEETQYF | TGCAGCGTTCCTAGACTGGAAGAGACCCAGTACTTC
TRBJ2-3 | TRBV11-2 | . | TRBD2 | CASSFLRGWTSGSARPDTQYF | TGTGCCAGCAGCTTCTTACGGGGGTGGACTAGCGGGAGTGCTCGCCCAGATACGCAGTATTTT
TRBJ1-1 | TRBV27 | . | . | CASSSLTGSEAFF | TGTGCCAGCAGTTCCTTGACGGGTTCTGAAGCTTTCTTT
TRBJ2-5 | TRBV5-1 | . | . | CASANEGSFQETQYF | TGCGCCAGCGCGAACGAGGGCAGTTTCCAAGAGACCCAGTACTTC
TRBJ2-3 | TRBV20-1 | . | TRBD2 | CSASPSREPADTQYF | TGCAGTGCTAGTCCGTCGCGGGAGCCCGCAGATACGCAGTATTTT
TRBJ2-1 | TRBV4-1 | . | . | CASSQDTDEQFF | TGCGCCAGCAGCCAAGATACAGATGAGCAGTTCTTC
TRBJ1-2 | TRBV12-3/TRBV12-4 | few | . | CASTPGQGYGYTF | TGTGCCAGCACTCCGGGGCAGGGCTATGGCTACACCTTC
TRBJ2-7 | TRBV20-1 | many | TRBD2 | CSARRLAGVSYEQYF | TGCAGTGCTAGAAGACTAGCGGGAGTATCCTACGAGCAGTACTTC
TRBJ2-5 | TRBV20-1 | . | . | CSATGRGETQYF | TGCAGTGCTACTGGACGGGGAGAGACCCAGTACTTC
TRBJ2-6 | TRBV4-2 | many | . | CASSPRTSGDRSSGANVLTF | TGTGCCAGCAGCCCAAGGACTTCTGGGGACCGAAGCTCTGGGGCCAACGTCCTGACTTTC
TRBJ2-4 | TRBV3-1 | . | . | CASSQTAKNIQYF | TGTGCCAGCAGCCAAACGGCCAAAAACATTCAGTACTTC
TRBJ2-3 | TRBV20-1 | . | . | CSARDLTGLRGTYTQYF | TGCAGTGCTAGAGATCTAACCGGACTAAGAGGCACATATACGCAGTATTTT
TRBJ2-3 | TRBV6-4 | . | . | CATFFWGANTDTQYF | TGTGCCACCTTCTTCTGGGGGGCGAACACAGATACGCAGTATTTT
TRBJ2-4 | TRBV3-1 | . | . | CASSSHHREWSKNIQYF | TGTGCCAGCAGCTCCCACCACAGGGAATGGTCCAAAAACATTCAGTACTTC
TRBJ1-2 | TRBV4-1 | few | . | CASSQDWAGYTF | TGCGCCAGCAGCCAAGATTGGGCTGGCTACACCTTC
TRBJ2-1 | TRBV20-1 | . | . | CSARDSPFNPYNEQFF | TGCAGTGCTAGAGATAGTCCGTTCAACCCCTACAATGAGCAGTTCTTC
TRBJ1-1 | TRBV7-3 | . | . | CASSLNPGSGTEAFF | TGTGCCAGCAGCTTAAATCCGGGGAGTGGCACTGAAGCTTTCTTT
TRBJ1-4 | TRBV4-2 | once | TRBD1 | CASSQVAGGRRTNEKLFF | TGTGCCAGCAGCCAAGTAGCAGGGGGCCGGCGTACTAATGAAAAACTGTTTTTT
TRBJ2-7 | TRBV12-3/TRBV12-4 | . | TRBD2 | CASSLGLAGGPSYEQYF | TGTGCCAGCAGCTTGGGACTAGCGGGAGGCCCCTCCTACGAGCAGTACTTC
TRBJ2-3 | TRBV3-1 | once | . | CASSHNPSTDTQYF | TGTGCCAGCAGCCATAACCCTAGCACAGATACGCAGTATTTT
TRBJ2-5 | TRBV29-1 | . | TRBD1 | CSVDRTGIQETQYF | TGCAGCGTTGACAGGACAGGGATTCAAGAGACCCAGTACTTC
TRBJ2-1 | TRBV4-1 | many | . | CASSYGPHGTDEQFF | TGCGCCAGCAGCTACGGACCCCACGGTACAGATGAGCAGTTCTTC